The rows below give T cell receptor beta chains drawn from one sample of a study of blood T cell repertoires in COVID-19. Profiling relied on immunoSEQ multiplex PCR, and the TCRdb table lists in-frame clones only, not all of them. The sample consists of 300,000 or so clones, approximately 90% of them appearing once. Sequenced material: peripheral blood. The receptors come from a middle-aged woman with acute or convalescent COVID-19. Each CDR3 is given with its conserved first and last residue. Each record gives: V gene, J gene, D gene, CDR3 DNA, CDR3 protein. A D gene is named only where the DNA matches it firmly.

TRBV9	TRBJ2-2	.	TGTGCCAGCAGCGTAGGGGTTAGCAACACCGGGGAGCTGTTTTTT	CASSVGVSNTGELFF
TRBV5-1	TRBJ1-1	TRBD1	TGCGCCAGCAGCTCGAGACTCCGGGACAGGCTTTCGAACACTGAAGCTTTCTTT	CASSSRLRDRLSNTEAFF
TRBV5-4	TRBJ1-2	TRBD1	TGTGCCAGCAGATCCGGGACAGGGGGCCCCTTGTCAGGCTACACCTTC	CASRSGTGGPLSGYTF
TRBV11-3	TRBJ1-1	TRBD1	TGTGCCAGCAGCGACACTCAGGGGGCTATGAACACTGAAGCTTTCTTT	CASSDTQGAMNTEAFF
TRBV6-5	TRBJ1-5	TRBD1	TGTGCCAGCAGGAACTTGGACAGGGTTGCTCAGCCCCAGCATTTT	CASRNLDRVAQPQHF
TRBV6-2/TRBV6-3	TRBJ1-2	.	TGTGCCAGCAGTCTAACAGAGAACTATGGCTACACCTTC	CASSLTENYGYTF
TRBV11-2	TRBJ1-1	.	TGTGCCAGCAGCTATACTAGGACTGAAGCTTTCTTT	CASSYTRTEAFF
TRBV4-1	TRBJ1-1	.	TGCGCCAGCAGCCAACATAACAGGGAAGAGGCTTTCTTT	CASSQHNREEAFF
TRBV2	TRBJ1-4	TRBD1	TGTGCCAGCAGTTGGACAGGGTCGGGAGAAAAACTGTTTTTT	CASSWTGSGEKLFF
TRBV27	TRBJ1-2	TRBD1	TGTGCCAGCAGTCGATGGACAGGGGCGACTAACTATGGCTACACCTTC	CASSRWTGATNYGYTF
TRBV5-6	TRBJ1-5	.	TGTGCCAGCAGCCTCGGATGGGCTAGCAATCAGCCCCAGCATTTT	CASSLGWASNQPQHF
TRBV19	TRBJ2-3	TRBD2	TGTGCCAGTAGTATAGGCGGGGGGGCAGATACGCAGTATTTT	CASSIGGGADTQYF
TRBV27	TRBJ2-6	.	TGTGCCAGCAGTTACAGGAGCTCTGGGGCCAACGTCCTGACTTTC	CASSYRSSGANVLTF
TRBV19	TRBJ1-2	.	TGTGCCAGTAGTATAGATTGGGCCGGCTCTAACTATGGCTACACCTTC	CASSIDWAGSNYGYTF
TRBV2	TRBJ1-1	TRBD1	TGTGCCAGCAGTGGACCGGGACAGCGAGCGGGCACTGAAGCTTTCTTT	CASSGPGQRAGTEAFF
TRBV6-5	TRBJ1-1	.	TGTGCCAGCAGTTACTCGGGAGGTGCTAGGTCTGAAGCTTTCTTT	CASSYSGGARSEAFF
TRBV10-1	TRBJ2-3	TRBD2	TGCGCCAGCAGTTTAGCGGGGATAAGCACAGATACGCAGTATTTT	CASSLAGISTDTQYF
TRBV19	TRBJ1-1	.	TGTGCCAGTATATCTGGCGGAAAGAATGAAGCTTTCTTT	CASISGGKNEAFF
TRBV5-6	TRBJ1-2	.	TGTGCCAGCAGCTTGCCAGGGCGGACCTATGGCTACACCTTC	CASSLPGRTYGYTF
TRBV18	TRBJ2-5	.	TGTGCCAGCTCACCTCCGGGGATAGAGACCCAGTACTTC	CASSPPGIETQYF
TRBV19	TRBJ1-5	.	TGTGCCAGTAGTATAGAATTGCGGCGAAATCAGCCCCAGCATTTT	CASSIELRRNQPQHF
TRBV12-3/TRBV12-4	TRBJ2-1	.	TGTGCCAGCAGATCAATTCTCAGGAATGAGCAGTTCTTC	CASRSILRNEQFF
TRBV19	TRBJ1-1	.	TGTGCCAGCAATTGGAGAAACACTGAAGCTTTCTTT	CASNWRNTEAFF
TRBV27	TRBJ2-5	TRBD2	TGTGCCAGCAGTCTGAGACTAGCGCAGACCCAGTACTTC	CASSLRLAQTQYF
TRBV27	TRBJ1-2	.	TGTGCCAGCAGTACAGGGAATAACTATGGCTACACCTTC	CASSTGNNYGYTF
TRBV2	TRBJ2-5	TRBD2	TGTGCCAGCAGGGGCCATTCCCCGGGGGGGCAAGAGACCCAGTACTTC	CASRGHSPGGQETQYF
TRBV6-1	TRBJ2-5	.	TGTGCCAGCAGTGAACTTGAGACCCAGTACTTC	CASSELETQYF
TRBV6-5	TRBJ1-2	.	TGTGCCAGCACCCGACAAGGGGGTCTTGGCTACACCTTC	CASTRQGGLGYTF
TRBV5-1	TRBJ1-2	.	TGCGCCAGCAGCCTCTCTAAGGGGGAGGGGAACTATGGCTACACCTTC	CASSLSKGEGNYGYTF
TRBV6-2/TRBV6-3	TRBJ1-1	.	TGTGCCAGCAGTTACCGGTCACCTAGCACTGAAGCTTTCTTT	CASSYRSPSTEAFF
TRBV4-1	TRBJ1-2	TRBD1	TGCGCCAGCAGCCAAGAAAACAGGGGGACCGCTAACTATGGCTACACCTTC	CASSQENRGTANYGYTF
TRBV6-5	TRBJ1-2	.	TGTGCCAGCAGTTCCAGGACAGTCAGCTATGGCTACACCTTC	CASSSRTVSYGYTF
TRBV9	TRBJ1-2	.	TGTGCCAGCAGCGTGACAGAAAACTATGGCTACACCTTC	CASSVTENYGYTF